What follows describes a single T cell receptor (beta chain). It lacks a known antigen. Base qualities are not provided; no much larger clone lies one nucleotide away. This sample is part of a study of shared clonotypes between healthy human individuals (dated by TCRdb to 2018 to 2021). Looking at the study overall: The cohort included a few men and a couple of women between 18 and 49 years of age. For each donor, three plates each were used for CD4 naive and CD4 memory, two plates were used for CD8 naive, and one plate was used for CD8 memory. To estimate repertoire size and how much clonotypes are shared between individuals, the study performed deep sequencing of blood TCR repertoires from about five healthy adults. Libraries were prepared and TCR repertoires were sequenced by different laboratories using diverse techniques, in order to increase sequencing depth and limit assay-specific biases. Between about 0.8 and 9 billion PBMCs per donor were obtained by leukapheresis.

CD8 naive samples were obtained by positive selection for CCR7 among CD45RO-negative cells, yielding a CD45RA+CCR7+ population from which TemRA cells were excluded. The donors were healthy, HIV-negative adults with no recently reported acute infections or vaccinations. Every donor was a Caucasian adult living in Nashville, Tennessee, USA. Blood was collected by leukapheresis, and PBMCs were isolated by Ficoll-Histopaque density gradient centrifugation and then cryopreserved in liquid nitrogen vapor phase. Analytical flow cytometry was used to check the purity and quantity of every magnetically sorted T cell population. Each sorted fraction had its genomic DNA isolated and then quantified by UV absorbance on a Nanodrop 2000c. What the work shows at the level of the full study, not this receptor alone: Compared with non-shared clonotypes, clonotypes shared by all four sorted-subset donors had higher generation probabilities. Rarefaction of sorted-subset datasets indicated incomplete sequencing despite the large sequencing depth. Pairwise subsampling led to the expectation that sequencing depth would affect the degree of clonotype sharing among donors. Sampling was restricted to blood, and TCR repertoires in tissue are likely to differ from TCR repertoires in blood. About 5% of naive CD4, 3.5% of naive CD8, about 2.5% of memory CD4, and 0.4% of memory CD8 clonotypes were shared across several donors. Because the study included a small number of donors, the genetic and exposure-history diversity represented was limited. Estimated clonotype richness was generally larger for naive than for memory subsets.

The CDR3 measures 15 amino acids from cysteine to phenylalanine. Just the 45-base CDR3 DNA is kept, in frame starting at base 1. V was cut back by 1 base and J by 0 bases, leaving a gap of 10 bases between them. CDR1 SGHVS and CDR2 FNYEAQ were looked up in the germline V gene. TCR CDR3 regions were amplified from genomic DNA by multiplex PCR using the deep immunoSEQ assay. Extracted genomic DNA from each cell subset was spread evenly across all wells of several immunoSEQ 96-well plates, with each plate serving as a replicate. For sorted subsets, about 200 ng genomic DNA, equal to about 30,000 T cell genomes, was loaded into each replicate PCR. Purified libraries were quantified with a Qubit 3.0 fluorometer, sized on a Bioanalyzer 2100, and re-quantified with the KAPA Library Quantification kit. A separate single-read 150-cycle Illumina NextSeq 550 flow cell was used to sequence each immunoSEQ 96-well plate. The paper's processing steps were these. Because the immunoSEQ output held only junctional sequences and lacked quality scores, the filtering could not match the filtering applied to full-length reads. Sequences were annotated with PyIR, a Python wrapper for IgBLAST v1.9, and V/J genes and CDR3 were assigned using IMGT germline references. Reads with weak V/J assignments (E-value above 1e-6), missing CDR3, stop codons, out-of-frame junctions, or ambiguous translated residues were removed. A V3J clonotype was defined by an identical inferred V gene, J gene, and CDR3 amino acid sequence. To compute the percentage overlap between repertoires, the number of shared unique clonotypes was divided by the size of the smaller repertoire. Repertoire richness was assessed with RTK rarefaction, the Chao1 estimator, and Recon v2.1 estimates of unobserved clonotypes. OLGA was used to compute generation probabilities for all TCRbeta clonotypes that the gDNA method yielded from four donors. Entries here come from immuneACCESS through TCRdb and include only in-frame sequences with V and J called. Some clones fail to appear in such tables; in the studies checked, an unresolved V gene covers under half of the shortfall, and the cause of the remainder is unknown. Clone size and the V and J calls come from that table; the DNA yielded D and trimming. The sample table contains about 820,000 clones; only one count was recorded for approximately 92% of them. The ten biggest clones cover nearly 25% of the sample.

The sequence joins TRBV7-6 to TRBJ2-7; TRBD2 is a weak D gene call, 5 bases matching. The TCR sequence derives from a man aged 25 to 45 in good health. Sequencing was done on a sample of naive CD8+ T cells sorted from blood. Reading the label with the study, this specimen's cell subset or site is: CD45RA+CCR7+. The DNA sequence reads TGTGCCAGCAGCTTAGGGAACGGGAACTCCTACGAGCAGTACTTC. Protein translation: CASSLGNGNSYEQYF.